The rows below give T cell receptor beta chains drawn from one sample of a study of tumor and adjacent non-tumor tissue in lung cancer. TCRdb re-called the multiplex PCR reads with MiXCR, one entry per CDR3 protein. The sample shows about 43,000 distinct CDR3 sequences, approximately 61% of them seen only once. Sequenced: distant non-tumor lung tissue. The receptors shown here come from a man aged 45-60 years with non-small cell lung cancer. The CDR3 runs from the conserved cysteine through the conserved F or W. Clone size is stated in some rows and not others, as once, few, many or a class when expanded.

clone_size v_call cdr3_aa
. TRBV5-4 CASSLQVAGGELFF
. TRBV7-9 CASSLRTGMETKYF
many TRBV10-2 CASNRQGDSSPLHF
. TRBV28 CASSSEMDTQQF
. TRBV12-5 CASRGGYEQLF
. TRBV5-1 CASSRTGNTGGLLF
. TRBV11-2 CASRRDRQNTGEQFF
many TRBV12-3/TRBV12-4 CASSHGSNRVDTGELFF
few TRBV2 CASSESSGGNEQFF
. TRBV18 CVSSPGDYPYEQYF
once TRBV29-1 CRAQDRAGEQYF
. TRBV29-1 CSTRQQSSYEQHF
few TRBV6-6 CASCYKTGQALETQYF
. TRBV4-2 CVSSQGLRGAENPYEQYF
. TRBV6-6 CASRGDCSYNSPLHF
. TRBV6-2/TRBV6-3 CASRRDKAYEQYF
. TRBV10-3 CAISESGFGLKDEQYF
. TRBV6-6 CASSCSEQEQSYEQHF
. TRBV5-1 CASRLESLAEAFF
. TRBV7-8 CASSLGGRGASEGNEQFF
. TRBV6-2/TRBV6-3 CASNYPLVTYNEQFF
. TRBV10-3 CAISECCQETQYF